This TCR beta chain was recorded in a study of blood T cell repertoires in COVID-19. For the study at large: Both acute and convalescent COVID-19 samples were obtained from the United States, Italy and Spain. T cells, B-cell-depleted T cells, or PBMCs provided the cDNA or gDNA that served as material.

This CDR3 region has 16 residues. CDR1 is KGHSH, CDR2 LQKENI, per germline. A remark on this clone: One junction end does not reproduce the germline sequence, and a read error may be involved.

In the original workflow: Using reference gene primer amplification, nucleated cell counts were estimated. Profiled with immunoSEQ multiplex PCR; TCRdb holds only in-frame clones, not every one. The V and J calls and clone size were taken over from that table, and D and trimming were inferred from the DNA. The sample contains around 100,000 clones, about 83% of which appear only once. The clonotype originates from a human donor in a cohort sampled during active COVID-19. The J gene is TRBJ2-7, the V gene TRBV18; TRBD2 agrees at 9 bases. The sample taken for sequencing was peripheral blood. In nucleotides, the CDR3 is TGTGCCACCTCAGATGGTAGCGGGAGTAAAATTTACGAGCAGTACTTC. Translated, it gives CATSDGSGSKIYEQYF.